The clone carrying this T cell receptor (beta chain) was counted only a few times. What it recognizes is unknown. A library of TCRbeta sequences, prepared with unique molecular identifiers, was generated. TCRdb processed the PCR reads anew with MiXCR; each CDR3 protein has one entry. Of 500,000 to 600,000 distinct CDR3 sequences in the sample, 27% were seen once. This record comes from a study of T-cell reconstitution after alpha-beta-depleted transplantation in children. Notes on the study in general: It was reported that alpha-beta T cells came from several hundred expanded graft clones (about two months after transplant). T cells produced anew were the main source of T-cell counts and diversity one year after transplant. The origin of high day-60 TCRbeta diversity in some patients lay in surviving recipient T cells and thymic progenitors.

Germline V CDR1 and CDR2: MGHRA, YSYEKL. V trimming: 1 base; J trimming: 7 bases; junction bases outside the gene matches: 12. This CDR3 has 17 residues. The sequencing used PBMCs, collected before TCRalphabeta/CD19-depleted stem cell transplant. The TCR sequence derives from a boy less than two years old with Wiskott-Aldrich syndrome, due to receive a stem cell transplant. The chain links TRBV4-1 to TRBJ2-3; 9 bases map to TRBD2. The CDR3 sequence: CASSQGGASGIVYTQYF. The CDR3 DNA sequence: TGCGCCAGCAGCCAAGGCGGAGCTAGCGGGATAGTGTATACGCAGTATTTT.